This T cell receptor beta chain comes out of a study of radiotherapy plus CTLA-4 blockade in lung cancer. As for the study in general: Objective response was observed in around a sixth of patients, and disease control in approximately 30%.

Focal radiation and CTLA-4 blockade (ipilimumab) were tested in chemo-refractory metastatic non-small-cell lung cancer patients. Study observations and caveats: Reportedly, early blood T cell clone dynamics best predicted response, with interferon-beta. In blood, after radiotherapy plus ipilimumab, tumor-derived TCR clones expanded.

Notes on this clone: Its antigen remains unidentified.

Repertoires were generated with immunoSEQ multiplex PCR, while TCRdb's copy carries only in-frame clones and drops some. The sample lists about 60,000 clones, around 80% occurring once. Source: peripheral blood, taken from a patient treated with radiotherapy plus ipilimumab. The receptor was derived from a human donor with non-small cell lung cancer who had a partial response to radiotherapy plus ipilimumab.

The CDR3 DNA follows: TGCGCCAGCAGCCCAGGGGTAAGGAACACTGAAGCTTTCTTT. Protein sequence: CASSPGVRNTEAFF. V gene TRBV5-1 combines with J gene TRBJ1-1; TRBD1 is a possible D gene (6 bases). The CDR3 contains 14 residues. Trimming stripped 4 bases from V and 1 base from J, with 11 bases between. Germline V gives CDR1 SGHRS, CDR2 YFSETQ.